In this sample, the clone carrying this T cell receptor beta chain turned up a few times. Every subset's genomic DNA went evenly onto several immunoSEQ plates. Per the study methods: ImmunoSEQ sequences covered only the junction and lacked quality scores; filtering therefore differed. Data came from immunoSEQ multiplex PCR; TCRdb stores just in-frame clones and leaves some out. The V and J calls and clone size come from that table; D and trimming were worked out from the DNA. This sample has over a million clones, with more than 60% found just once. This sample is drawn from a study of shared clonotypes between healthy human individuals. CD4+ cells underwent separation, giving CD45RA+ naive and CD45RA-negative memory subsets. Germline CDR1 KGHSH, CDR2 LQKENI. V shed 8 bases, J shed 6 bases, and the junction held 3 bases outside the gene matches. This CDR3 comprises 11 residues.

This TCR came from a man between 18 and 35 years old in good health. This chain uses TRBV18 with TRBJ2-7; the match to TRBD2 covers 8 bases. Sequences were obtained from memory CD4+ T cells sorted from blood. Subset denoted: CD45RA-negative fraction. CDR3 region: CASGSGGEQYF. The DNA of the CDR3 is TGTGCCAGCGGAAGCGGGGGCGAGCAGTACTTC.